This T cell receptor (beta chain) was identified during a study of blood T cell repertoires in COVID-19. Sequenced by immunoSEQ multiplex PCR; TCRdb stores in-frame clones only, minus some. The top ten hold less than 6% of the sample, which has around 160,000 clones, 84% seen once. Germline CDR1 SGHRS, CDR2 YFSETQ. CDR3 length: 17 amino acids. After removal of 1 base from V and 3 bases from J, the junction contained 13 bases not matched to a gene. The origin of this receptor is a woman aged 45-65 years who had been exposed to COVID-19. The sequenced sample was PBMCs or T cells enriched from blood (not recorded which). The chain links TRBV5-1 to TRBJ2-7; TRBD1 matches 7 bases. CDR3 sequence (DNA): TGCGCCAGCAGCTTGTTGCGTCCCGACAGGGTCCTCTACGAGCAGTACTTC. Its protein is CASSLLRPDRVLYEQYF.